One and the same sample provided the 11 T cell receptor beta chains below, sequenced in a study of technical replicates of blood from a handful of donors. The method was immunoSEQ multiplex PCR; TCRdb's version includes in-frame clones alone and lacks a portion of them. The sample has approximately 13,000 clones, 80% seen once; the top ten hold approximately 11%. The material sequenced was PBMCs. The receptor set was obtained from a human donor in good health.

The chain uses TRBV10-3 and TRBJ2-7; 7 positions agree with TRBD1. V dropped 6 bases and J dropped 3; count of bases not matched to a gene: 11. Looked up from germline, CDR1 is ENHRY and CDR2 is SYGVKD. This CDR3 has 15 residues. The CDR3: CAIRGSQGYFYEQYF. The DNA for the CDR3 is TGTGCCATCAGGGGTTCACAGGGGTATTTCTACGAGCAGTACTTC.

In DNA, the CDR3 is TGTGCCAGCAGCGGAGCTGATGAGCAGTTCTTC. Translated, it gives CASSGADEQFF. The chain joins TRBV21-1 to TRBJ2-1; the D call in the table, TRBD2, was not verified against the DNA. TRBV21-1 is assigned pseudogene status. The CDR3 consists of 11 residues.

This clone was seen a handful of times. The J gene is TRBJ1-5, the V gene TRBV19; weak D call: TRBD1 (6 bases). Trimming removed 4 bases from V and 7 bases from J, with 17 bases in between. The CDR3 sequence is 15 residues long. CDR1 and CDR2 from the germline V gene are LNHDA and SQIVND (reference sequence). This chain's CDR3 is CASSTTGGAGQPQHF. CDR3 nucleotide sequence: TGTGCCAGTAGTACCACCGGGGGGGCAGGACAGCCCCAGCATTTT.

The chain joins TRBV6-1 to TRBJ2-1; D might be TRBD1 (6 bases). The germline V and J ends were trimmed by 2 bases and 8 bases, with 16 bases remaining between them. The CDR3 runs 15 residues. Per germline, CDR1 MNHNS and CDR2 SASEGT. The CDR3 nucleotides read TGTGCCAGCAGTGAAAGAAGCGTAGGGGGTCATGAGCAGTTCTTC. Translated: CASSERSVGGHEQFF.

The rearrangement joins TRBV18 to TRBJ2-1; 7 nucleotides line up with TRBD1. This CDR3 comprises 16 residues. The germline CDR1 and CDR2 sequences are KGHSH and LQKENI. V was pared by 0 bases and J by 4 bases, with 6 bases of the junction left unmatched. CDR3 sequence (DNA): TGTGCCAGCTCACCACCTTCAGGGGGACGATACAATGAGCAGTTCTTC. It is translated as CASSPPSGGRYNEQFF.

J is TRBJ1-5 and V is TRBV7-2; tentative D call: TRBD1 (5 bases). V was cut by 1 base and J by 5 bases, with 15 bases left in between. CDR3 length equals 16 residues. Germline V gene data show CDR1 as SGHTA and CDR2 as FQGNSA. CDR3 residues: CASSLVSWSGDQPQHF. CDR3 nucleotide sequence: TGTGCCAGCAGCTTAGTTAGTTGGTCGGGGGATCAGCCCCAGCATTTT.

CDR3 loop: CASSSPPGGGYTEAFF. DNA of the CDR3: TGTGCCAGCAGTTCCCCCCCCGGCGGGGGGTACACTGAAGCTTTCTTT. The chain combines TRBV27 with TRBJ1-1; TRBD1 is a possible D gene (5 bases). Per germline, CDR1 MNHEY and CDR2 SMNVEV (reference sequence). This CDR3 has 16 residues. V was trimmed by 4 bases and J by 3 bases, leaving 18 bases between them.

This clone was recorded once. This sequence joins TRBV30 and TRBJ2-7; possibly TRBD2 for D (7 bases). Germline values: CDR1 GTSNPN, CDR2 SVGIG (reference sequence). V lost 5 bases and J lost 4, with 15 bases in between. The CDR3 covers 13 residues. CDR3 amino acids: CAWASGTPYEQYF. The CDR3 coding sequence is TGTGCCTGGGCAAGCGGGACACCATACGAGCAGTACTTC.

The rearrangement links TRBV4-2 to TRBJ2-2; D not certain. The CDR3 has 15 amino acids. Trimming shortened V by 4 bases and J by 2 bases, and 11 bases separated the two germline ends. Germline lookup yields CDR1 LGHNA and CDR2 YNFKEQ. In DNA, the CDR3 is TGTGCCAGCAGCCCCCGTCCGGGTAACACCGGGGAGCTGTTTTTT. Its protein is CASSPRPGNTGELFF.

A single count supports this clone. This chain connects TRBV5-1 to TRBJ2-3, with D perhaps TRBD1 (7 bases). V was trimmed by 0 bases and J by 4 bases, leaving 15 bases between them. This CDR3 is built from 16 residues. Germline CDR1 SGHRS, CDR2 YFSETQ. In DNA, the CDR3 is TGCGCCAGCAGCTTGGAAGGCAGGGGGGACGCAGATACGCAGTATTTT. This translates into CASSLEGRGDADTQYF.

V and J are TRBV25-1 and TRBJ2-3, with TRBD2 matching over 10 bases. CDR1 MGHDK and CDR2 SYGVNS come from the germline V gene. The CDR3 is made up of 14 amino acids. The junction had 1 base not matched to a gene; V was cut back by 3 bases and J by 4 bases. DNA for the CDR3: TGTGCCAGCAGTGATACTAGCGGGGCAGATACGCAGTATTTT. Its translation: CASSDTSGADTQYF.